This T cell receptor beta chain was identified during a study of T cell responses to AZD1222 COVID-19 vaccine. Trimming removed 5 bases from V and 0 bases from J, with 11 bases in between. CDR3 size: 15 residues. CDR1 and CDR2 from the germline V gene are SEHNR and FQNEAQ (reference sequence). Sequencing used immunoSEQ multiplex PCR; TCRdb keeps in-frame clones, though not all of them. The repertoire holds 100,000 to 150,000 clones, with approximately 94% as singletons. The receptor was derived from an adult in good health. The genes are TRBV7-9 and TRBJ2-1, with D possibly being TRBD2 (5 bases). The sample was peripheral blood, taken on day 0 of AZD1222 vaccination. The CDR3 protein is CASSPSGLSYNEQFF. The CDR3 coding sequence is TGTGCCAGCAGCCCCAGCGGACTCTCCTACAATGAGCAGTTCTTC.